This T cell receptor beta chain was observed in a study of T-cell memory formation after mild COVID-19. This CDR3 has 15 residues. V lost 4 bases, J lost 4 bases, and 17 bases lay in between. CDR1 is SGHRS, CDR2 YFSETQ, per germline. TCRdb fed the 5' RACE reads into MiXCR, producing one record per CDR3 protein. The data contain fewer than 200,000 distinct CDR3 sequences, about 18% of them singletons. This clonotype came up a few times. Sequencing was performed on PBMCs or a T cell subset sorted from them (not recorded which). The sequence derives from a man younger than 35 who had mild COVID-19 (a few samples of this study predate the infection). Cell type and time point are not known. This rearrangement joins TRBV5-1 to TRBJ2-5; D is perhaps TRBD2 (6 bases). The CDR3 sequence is CASSPGTPGGETQYF. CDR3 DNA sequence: TGCGCCAGCAGCCCCGGGACGCCCGGGGGAGAGACCCAGTACTTC.